The 26 T cell receptor beta chains below all came from one sample that was sequenced in a study of T cell changes during pregnancy in multiple sclerosis. Only in-frame clones appear in the TCRdb table, and some are missing; sequencing was by immunoSEQ multiplex PCR. The sample records approximately 38,000 clones, 91% being singletons. Source: CD8+ T cells from peripheral blood mononuclear cells, taken in the second trimester of pregnancy. The receptors come from a female donor with multiple sclerosis, enrolled in a pregnancy study.

A remark on this clone: A much more abundant neighbour one base away suggests this may be a read error. This chain connects TRBV6-5 to TRBJ2-7; 9 nucleotides agree with TRBD1. The CDR3 extends over 14 amino acids. Germline V gives CDR1 MNHEY, CDR2 SVGAGI. V lost 5 bases to trimming and J lost 3 bases; unmatched junction nucleotides: 5. Written as DNA, the CDR3 is TGTGCCAGCAGTCCCGGGACAGGGAACTACGAGCAGTACTTC. As protein: CASSPGTGNYEQYF.

V gene TRBV27 combines with J gene TRBJ2-5; 9 bases are a match to TRBD2. The CDR3 is 16 residues long. V gave up 0 bases and J gave up 5 bases; unmatched junction bases: 7. Germline V gene sequence: CDR1 MNHEY, CDR2 SMNVEV (reference sequence). Written as DNA, the CDR3 is TGTGCCAGCAGTTTATCTAGCGGGGGCCCGGTGGAGACCCAGTACTTC. Translation gives CASSLSSGGPVETQYF.

J is TRBJ2-1 and V is TRBV4-1; TRBD2 is a possible D gene (5 bases). CDR1 is MGHRA and CDR2 is YSYEKL in the germline V gene. V dropped 3 bases and J dropped 2 bases, with 14 bases sitting between them. The CDR3 length is 16 residues. DNA of the CDR3: TGCGCCAGCAGCCAGGCCAATCGGGGTACCTACAATGAGCAGTTCTTC. Translated: CASSQANRGTYNEQFF.

The chain joins TRBV29-1 to TRBJ1-2, with TRBD1 matching over 8 bases. The CDR3 consists of 11 residues. Trimming cost V 5 bases and J 7 bases; bases outside gene matches: 3. CDR1 is SQVTM, CDR2 ANQGSEA, per germline. The CDR3 DNA reads as TGCAGCGTTAGGACAGGGAGTGGCTACACCTTC. It codes for CSVRTGSGYTF. Looking up the rest from reference TRBV29-1 and TRBJ1-2 gives the full variable domain: SAVISQKPSRDICQRGTSLTIQCQVDSQVTMMFWYRQQPGQSLTLIATANQGSEATYESGFVIDKFPISRPNLTFSTLTVSNMSPEDSSIYLCSVRTGSGYTFGSGTRLTVV.

This clone was seen once. The rearrangement links TRBV30 to TRBJ2-7; 11 bases agree with TRBD1. Germline V CDR1 and CDR2: GTSNPN, SVGIG (reference sequence). With V trimmed by 2 bases and J by 2 bases, 11 bases remained unmatched. The CDR3 has 17 amino acids. In nucleotides, the CDR3 is TGTGCCTGGAGTACACAAAGCGGACAGGGGGCCCCCTACGAGCAGTACTTC. It is translated as CAWSTQSGQGAPYEQYF.

This chain joins TRBV20-1 and TRBJ2-3, with D unclear. Germline CDR1 DFQATT, CDR2 SNEGSKA (reference sequence). V lost 7 bases, J lost 6 bases, and 11 bases lay in between. CDR3 length: 11 amino acids. The CDR3 sequence is CSETLVDTQYF. The CDR3, as DNA: TGCAGTGAGACTCTAGTCGATACGCAGTATTTT.

This chain joins TRBV4-1 and TRBJ2-5, with TRBD2 identical over 8 bases. V shed 2 bases and J 2 bases; nucleotides not matched to a gene: 7. Germline V CDR1 and CDR2: MGHRA, YSYEKL. This CDR3 comprises 16 residues. CDR3 in amino acids: CASSQKSGSWQETQYF. CDR3 coding DNA: TGCGCCAGCAGCCAAAAAAGCGGGAGTTGGCAAGAGACCCAGTACTTC.

This rearrangement joins TRBV5-1 to TRBJ2-5, with TRBD2 identical over 13 bases. J gave up 5 bases and V 1 base, and 8 bases lay outside the gene matches. CDR1 SGHRS and CDR2 YFSETQ come from the germline V gene. This CDR3 contains 17 residues. The CDR3 loop is CASSLRTSGSIMETQYF. The CDR3 DNA is TGCGCCAGCAGCTTGAGGACTAGCGGGAGTATCATGGAGACCCAGTACTTC. Looking up the rest from reference TRBV5-1 and TRBJ2-5 gives the full variable domain: KAGVTQTPRYLIKTRGQQVTLSCSPISGHRSVSWYQQTPGQGLQFLFEYFSETQRNKGNFPGRFSGRQFSNSRSEMNVSTLELGDSALYLCASSLRTSGSIMETQYFGPGTRLLVL.

The V gene is TRBV10-3, the J gene TRBJ2-1, with D possibly matching TRBD2 (6 bases). The CDR3 runs 14 residues. V shed 4 bases and J shed 7 bases, with 14 bases lying between them. The germline V gene has CDR1 ENHRY and CDR2 SYGVKD. CDR3 nucleotide sequence: TGTGCCATCAGTGTATCCGGGACTGGTAATGAGCAGTTCTTC. Translating it yields CAISVSGTGNEQFF.

The rearrangement links TRBV7-7 to TRBJ1-1; D is possibly TRBD1 (6 bases). Trimming cost V 1 base and J 0 bases, with 18 bases left between them. The V gene's germline CDR1 is SSHAT and CDR2 FNYEAQ (reference sequence). This CDR3 is 18 amino acids long. The CDR3 DNA follows: TGTGCCAGCAGCTTAGAATGCAGGGGTGGGGGTATGAACACTGAAGCTTTCTTT. Its protein is CASSLECRGGGMNTEAFF.

The chain joins TRBV6-6 to TRBJ2-7, with 9 positions matching TRBD1. Germline CDR1 is MNHNY and CDR2 is SVGAGI (reference sequence). Unmatched junction bases numbered 8, after V lost 7 bases and J lost 7 bases. The CDR3 has 13 amino acids. The CDR3 DNA reads TGTGCCAGCAACCACAGGGGGCTCGGAGAGCAGTACTTC. Translated, it gives CASNHRGLGEQYF.

The table lists this clone with many counts. The genes are TRBV6-5 and TRBJ2-7, with 9 bases that match TRBD1. Trimming removed 5 bases from V and 3 bases from J; junction bases left unmatched: 5. The germline V gene has CDR1 MNHEY and CDR2 SVGAGI. The CDR3 covers 14 residues. DNA for the CDR3: TGTGCCAGCAGTGCCGGGACAGGGAACTACGAGCAGTACTTC. Encoded protein: CASSAGTGNYEQYF.

By share of the sample, this clone is medium-sized. V and J are TRBV2 and TRBJ2-2; D is unclear. The germline V gene encodes CDR1 SNHLY and CDR2 FYNNEI. The length of the CDR3 is 15 residues. With 5 bases removed from V and 6 bases from J, the gap between germline ends came to 16 bases. The DNA of the CDR3 is TGTGCCAGCAGTTCCGGAGAATTGTCACCCGGGGAGCTGTTTTTT. It specifies CASSSGELSPGELFF.

V usage is TRBV4-2 and J usage is TRBJ2-1, with 11 nucleotides matching TRBD2. The CDR3 is 16 amino acids. The trim removed 4 bases at V and 5 bases at J, leaving 7 bases unmatched. The germline gives CDR1 LGHNA, CDR2 YNFKEQ. The CDR3: CASSRELAGAHNEQFF. Written as DNA, the CDR3 is TGTGCCAGCAGCCGGGAACTAGCGGGGGCCCACAATGAGCAGTTCTTC.

The CDR3 loop reads CAWSVGLATRTDTQYF. CDR3 in DNA: TGTGCCTGGAGTGTCGGGCTAGCAACGAGAACAGATACGCAGTATTTT. The V gene is TRBV30, the J gene TRBJ2-3; perhaps TRBD2 as D (5 bases). The CDR3 spans 16 residues. V lost 0 bases and J 3 bases, leaving 16 bases between the germline ends. CDR1 and CDR2 (germline): GTSNPN, SVGIG (reference sequence).

This chain links TRBV4-3 with TRBJ1-2; tentative D call: TRBD1 (5 bases). CDR1 and CDR2 (germline): LGHNA, YSLEER. The CDR3 sequence is 15 residues long. The V and J ends lost 1 base and 7 bases respectively, with 16 bases between them. CDR3 amino acids: CASSQAPGTKLGYTF. The CDR3 DNA reads as TGCGCCAGCAGCCAAGCGCCGGGGACTAAGCTTGGCTACACCTTC.

The chain links TRBV9 to TRBJ2-1; 16 positions match TRBD2. There are 16 residues in the CDR3. Germline-derived CDR1 and CDR2 are SGDLS and YYNGEE. V lost 4 bases to trimming and J lost 11 bases; unmatched junction nucleotides: 9. The CDR3 loop is CASSPPGLAGGVKQFF. CDR3 in DNA: TGTGCCAGCAGCCCCCCGGGACTAGCGGGGGGGGTGAAGCAGTTCTTC.

This sequence joins TRBV25-1 and TRBJ2-2; 8 nucleotides match TRBD1. The junction had 13 bases not matched to a gene; V was cut back by 3 bases and J by 4 bases. There are 18 residues in the CDR3. Per germline, CDR1 MGHDK and CDR2 SYGVNS. DNA of the CDR3: TGTGCCAGCAGTGATGACAGGGGCCTCTCTATAAGCACCGGGGAGCTGTTTTTT. Encoded protein: CASSDDRGLSISTGELFF.

The rearrangement uses TRBV29-1 and TRBJ1-2; D might be TRBD1 (5 bases). The germline V gene has CDR1 SQVTM and CDR2 ANQGSEA. The V end lost 3 bases, the J end lost 7 bases, and 9 bases lay between the germline ends. The CDR3 totals 11 residues. The CDR3 spells CSVDRESGYTF. The CDR3, as DNA: TGCAGCGTTGACAGGGAAAGTGGCTACACCTTC.

The chain has TRBV7-2 and TRBJ1-2; 9 nucleotides align to TRBD1. Per the germline V gene, CDR1 is SGHTA and CDR2 is FQGNSA. The junction had 13 bases not matched to a gene; V was cut back by 1 base and J by 4 bases. The CDR3 extends over 18 amino acids. The CDR3 loop is CASSLVWWSGQGFYGYTF. CDR3 nucleotides: TGTGCCAGCAGCTTAGTTTGGTGGTCGGGACAGGGATTCTATGGCTACACCTTC.

In nucleotides, the CDR3 is TGTGCCAGCAGCTGGGACAGGGGTGCCACCGGGGAGCTGTTTTTT. Its translation: CASSWDRGATGELFF. V is TRBV5-6 and J is TRBJ2-2; 10 nucleotides agree with TRBD1. Unmatched junction bases numbered 3, after V lost 3 bases and J lost 4 bases. This CDR3 has 15 residues. Germline lookup yields CDR1 SGHDT and CDR2 YYEEEE.

The V call is TRBV5-1, the J call TRBJ1-2; TRBD1 matches 9 bases. V was clipped by 1 base and J by 7 bases; unmatched bases: 8. The germline gives CDR1 SGHRS, CDR2 YFSETQ. The length of the CDR3 is 15 residues. DNA of the CDR3: TGCGCCAGCAGCTTGATCGGGACAGGGCAGCCTGGCTACACCTTC. Translation gives CASSLIGTGQPGYTF.

This clone was seen a single time. The chain employs TRBV7-9 and TRBJ2-7; the match to TRBD1 covers 8 bases. The CDR3 totals 13 residues. Looked up from germline, CDR1 is SEHNR and CDR2 is FQNEAQ (reference sequence). Unmatched junction bases numbered 1, after V lost 3 bases and J lost 3 bases. The CDR3 here is CASSFGTGYEQYF. The CDR3 DNA follows: TGTGCCAGCAGCTTCGGGACAGGCTACGAGCAGTACTTC.

The chain joins TRBV5-1 to TRBJ2-1, with D perhaps TRBD1 (6 bases). Germline CDR1 SGHRS, CDR2 YFSETQ. This CDR3 spans 14 amino acids. V lost 2 bases, J lost 6 bases, and 12 bases lay in between. CDR3 residues: CASSLGRGGNEQFF. CDR3 DNA sequence: TGCGCCAGCAGCTTAGGACGAGGGGGCAATGAGCAGTTCTTC.

This clone occurred a few times. The rearrangement joins TRBV30 to TRBJ1-2; D is ambiguous. Trimming cost V 4 bases and J 6 bases, with 15 bases left between them. This CDR3 comprises 13 residues. CDR1 and CDR2 (germline): GTSNPN, SVGIG (reference sequence). The DNA for the CDR3 is TGTGCCTGGACCGATCTTATTCGGGATGGCTACACCTTC. This sequence encodes CAWTDLIRDGYTF.

The V call is TRBV5-6, the J call TRBJ2-7; possibly TRBD1 for D (5 bases). Trimming removed 0 bases from V and 2 bases from J, with 9 bases in between. The CDR3 covers 14 residues. Germline loops: CDR1 SGHDT, CDR2 YYEEEE. Here the CDR3 reads CASSLDLGPYEQYF. The CDR3 DNA reads TGTGCCAGCAGCTTGGATCTGGGGCCCTACGAGCAGTACTTC.